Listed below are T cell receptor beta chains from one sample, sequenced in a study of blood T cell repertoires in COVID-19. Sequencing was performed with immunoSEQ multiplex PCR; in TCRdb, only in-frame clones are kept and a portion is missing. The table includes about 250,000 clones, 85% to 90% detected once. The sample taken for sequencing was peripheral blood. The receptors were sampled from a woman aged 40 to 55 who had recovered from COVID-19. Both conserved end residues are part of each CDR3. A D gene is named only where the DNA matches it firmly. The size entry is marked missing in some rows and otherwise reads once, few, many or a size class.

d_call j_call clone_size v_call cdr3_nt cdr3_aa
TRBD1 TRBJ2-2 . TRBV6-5 TGTGCCAGCAGTTATCAGGCAGGGGGTCAAGGGGAGCTGTTTTTT CASSYQAGGQGELFF
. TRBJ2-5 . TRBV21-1 TGTGCCAGCAGACAGAATCGAGAGACCCAGTACTTC CASRQNRETQYF
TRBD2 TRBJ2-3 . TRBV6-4 TGTGCCAGCAGTGACAAAGCGGGAAGCACAGATACGCAGTATTTT CASSDKAGSTDTQYF
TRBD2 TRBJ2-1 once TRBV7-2 TGTGCCAGCAGCCTTAGCGGGAGCTCCTACAATGAGCAGTTCTTC CASSLSGSSYNEQFF
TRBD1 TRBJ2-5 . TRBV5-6 TGTGCCAGCAGCACCTCGGGACAGGGTCAAGAGACCCAGTACTTC CASSTSGQGQETQYF
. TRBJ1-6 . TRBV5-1 TGCGCCAGCAGCCCAGGACAGCGTCCTAGTAATTCACCCCTCCACTTT CASSPGQRPSNSPLHF
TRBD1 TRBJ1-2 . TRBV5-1 TGCGCCAGCAGCTTGGTTGGGGACAGCTCCTATGGCTACACCTTC CASSLVGDSSYGYTF
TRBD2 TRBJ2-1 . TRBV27 TGTGCCAGCAGTTTAGGTCTAGCGGGGCCGATCTACAATGAGCAGTTCTTC CASSLGLAGPIYNEQFF
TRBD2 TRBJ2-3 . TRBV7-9 TGTGCCAGCAGAGAACTAGCGGCAACGGGTACGCAGTATTTT CASRELAATGTQYF
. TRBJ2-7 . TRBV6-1 TGTGCCAGCAGTGAAGGGTCCGCGGATACCTACGAGCAGTACTTC CASSEGSADTYEQYF
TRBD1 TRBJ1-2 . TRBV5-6 TGTGCCAGCAGCTTGCGGACAGGGGTCTATGGCTACACCTTC CASSLRTGVYGYTF
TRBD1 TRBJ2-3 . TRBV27 TGTGCCAGCAGTTTTAAGGGGGCCTTTACAGATACGCAGTATTTT CASSFKGAFTDTQYF
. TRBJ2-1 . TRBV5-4 TGTGCCAGCAGTTCACCTTCTCAGACCTACAATGAGCAGTTCTTC CASSSPSQTYNEQFF
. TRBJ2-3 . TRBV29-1 TGCAGCGGGTCTAGAGATACGCAGTATTTT CSGSRDTQYF
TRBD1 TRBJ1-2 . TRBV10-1 TGCGCCAGCAGTCCCGGACAGGGCGGCGTAAGTGGCTACACCTTC CASSPGQGGVSGYTF
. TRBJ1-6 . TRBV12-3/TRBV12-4 TGTGCCAGCAGACGGGTCATTGATTCACCCCTCCACTTT CASRRVIDSPLHF
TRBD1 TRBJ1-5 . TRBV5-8 TGTGCCAGCAGCTCTAGGGACAGGTACAATCAGCCCCAGCATTTT CASSSRDRYNQPQHF
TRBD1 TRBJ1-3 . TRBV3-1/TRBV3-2 TGTGCCAGCAGCACGCAGGACAGGCCCTTCTCTGGAAACACCATATATTTT CASSTQDRPFSGNTIYF
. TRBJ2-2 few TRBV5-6 TGTGCCAGCAGCTTGGAACAGGGCGGCACCGGGGAGCTGTTTTTT CASSLEQGGTGELFF
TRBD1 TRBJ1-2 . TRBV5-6 TGTGCCAGCAGCTACACCCCGGGACAGGGAAGCTATGGCTACACCTTC CASSYTPGQGSYGYTF
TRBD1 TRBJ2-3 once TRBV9 TGTGCCAGCAGCGTATGGGACAGGCCCACAGATACGCAGTATTTT CASSVWDRPTDTQYF
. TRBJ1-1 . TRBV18 TGTGCCAGCTCAACCGGACAGAACACTGAAGCTTTCTTT CASSTGQNTEAFF
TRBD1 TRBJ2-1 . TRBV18 TGTGCCAGCTCATTGAGACAGGGGAGCTACAATGAGCAGTTCTTC CASSLRQGSYNEQFF
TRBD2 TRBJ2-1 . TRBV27 TGTGCCAGCAGTCCAAGCGGGAGATGGAATGAGCAGTTCTTC CASSPSGRWNEQFF